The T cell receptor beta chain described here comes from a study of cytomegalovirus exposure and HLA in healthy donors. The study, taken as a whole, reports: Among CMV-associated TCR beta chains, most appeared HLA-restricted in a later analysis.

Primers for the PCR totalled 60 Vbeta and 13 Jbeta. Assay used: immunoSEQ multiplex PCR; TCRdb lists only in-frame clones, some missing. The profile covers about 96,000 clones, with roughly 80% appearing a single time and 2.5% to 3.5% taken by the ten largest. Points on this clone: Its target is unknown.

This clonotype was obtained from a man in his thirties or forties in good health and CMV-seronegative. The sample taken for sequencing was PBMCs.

The CDR3 nucleotides are TGTGCCAGCAGCATATACGGGACTCACCAAGCTGAAGCTTTCTTT. Residues: CASSIYGTHQAEAFF. The chain employs TRBV28 and TRBJ1-1, with D maybe TRBD1 (5 bases). This CDR3 spans 15 amino acids. Germline V gene sequence: CDR1 MDHEN, CDR2 SYDVKM. V shed 6 bases and J shed 6 bases, with 20 bases lying between them.